The 6 T cell receptor beta chains given below trace back to one sample, sequenced in a study of beta chain features in type 1 diabetes. Every isolated RNA sample was fully reverse transcribed, so sequencing captured expressed TCRB transcripts. Some clones are missing from TCRdb's copy, which holds only in-frame ones; the method was immunoSEQ multiplex PCR. In the table there are about 290,000 clones, 7.5% to 9.5% of which are singletons. The sequencing sample was made of central memory CD4+ T cells from blood. The source of these receptors is a woman between 18 and 29 years old in good health.

The V gene is TRBV4-3, the J gene TRBJ2-7; the match to TRBD2 covers 11 bases. V lost 4 bases to trimming and J lost 0 bases; unmatched junction nucleotides: 14. Germline V gene sequence: CDR1 LGHNA, CDR2 YSLEER. The CDR3 loop spans 19 amino acids. CDR3 DNA: TGCGCCAGCAGCCTCCCGAATGTCACTAGCGGGGGCCTCTCCTACGAGCAGTACGTC. Translated: CASSLPNVTSGGLSYEQYV.

This clone appeared a few times. The J gene is TRBJ2-7, the V gene TRBV10-3, with a tentative D call TRBD2 (6 bases). Germline values: CDR1 ENHRY, CDR2 SYGVKD. V was pared by 0 bases and J by 3 bases, with 12 bases between. The CDR3 contains 15 residues. CDR3 bases: TGTGCCATCAGTGAGTCGAGGGACTTTTACTACGAGCAGTACTTC. This encodes CAISESRDFYYEQYF.

The V gene is TRBV6-5, the J gene TRBJ1-1; no clear D gene. The CDR3 runs 12 residues. With 2 bases removed from V and 6 bases from J, the gap between germline ends came to 7 bases. Germline-derived CDR1 and CDR2 are MNHEY and SVGAGI. The CDR3, as DNA: TGTGCCAGCAGTTACCGAGGATCTGAAGCTTTCTTT. It codes for CASSYRGSEAFF.

The chain uses TRBV5-4 and TRBJ2-2; 7 bases match TRBD1. This CDR3 spans 15 amino acids. Looked up from germline, CDR1 is SGHNT and CDR2 is YYREEE (reference sequence). Trimming took 5 bases from V and 1 from J; bases not matched to a gene: 5. In DNA, the CDR3 is TGTGCCAGCAGACTAGACAGGGTGAACACCGGGGAGCTGTTTTTT. Translated, it gives CASRLDRVNTGELFF.

This chain joins TRBV6-5 and TRBJ2-3; a weak D match, TRBD2 (6 bases). CDR3 length: 15 residues. V dropped 6 bases and J dropped 4 bases, with 17 bases sitting between them. Germline assignment: CDR1 MNHEY and CDR2 SVGAGI. The CDR3 loop is CASRRTMGRPDTQYF. The CDR3 bases are TGTGCCAGCAGGCGTACTATGGGGAGGCCAGATACGCAGTATTTT.

This clone appeared many times. The chain links TRBV18 to TRBJ2-1; perhaps TRBD2 as D (5 bases). The V and J ends lost 3 bases and 0 bases respectively, with 21 bases between them. This CDR3 spans 19 amino acids. Germline lookup yields CDR1 KGHSH and CDR2 LQKENI. The CDR3 spells CASSPLGVDLQSSYNEQFF. The CDR3 coding sequence is TGTGCCAGCTCACCTTTGGGTGTGGACTTACAAAGCTCCTACAATGAGCAGTTCTTC.